This entry is about one T cell receptor beta chain. The record originates from a study of blood T cell repertoires in COVID-19. Looking at the study overall: Donors in the United States, Italy and Spain gave samples during acute or convalescent COVID-19. In each case, the material was cDNA or gDNA derived from T cells, B-cell-depleted T cells, or PBMCs.

CDR3 length: 13 amino acids. V shed 3 bases and J 4 bases; nucleotides not matched to a gene: 6. Germline V gene sequence: CDR1 GTSNPN, CDR2 SVGIG (reference sequence). Original data processing: The assay estimated nucleated cells by amplifying reference gene primers. Produced via immunoSEQ multiplex PCR; TCRdb's table is partial and in-frame only. The DNA was the basis for D and trimming; V, J and clone size are from that table. The sample carries around 12,000 clones, more than 75% recorded once. This rearrangement joins TRBV30 to TRBJ2-7; 7 positions match TRBD1. The material sequenced was peripheral blood. This receptor was taken from a human donor in a cohort sampled during active COVID-19. DNA of the CDR3: TGTGCCTGGAGCACCGAGACAGGGTACGAGCAGTACTTC. Protein sequence: CAWSTETGYEQYF.